A selection of T cell receptor beta chains follows, all from one sample in a study of T cells in Graves' hyperthyroidism and ophthalmopathy. TCRdb re-called the multiplex PCR reads through MiXCR, storing one row per CDR3 protein. The table lists about 640,000 distinct CDR3 sequences, 20% to 25% of them singletons. The material sequenced was blood. The receptors derive from a man aged 25 to 40 with Graves' ophthalmopathy. CDR3s include the opening cysteine and the closing phenylalanine or tryptophan. The D gene is left open where the match is weak. Rows give clone size only sometimes, using once, few, many, or a class for an expanded clone.

>TRBJ2-2|TRBV6-1|TRBD1|-
TGTGCCAGCAGCTCCTGGACAGGTGCTTTCGGGGAGCTGTTTTTT
CASSSWTGAFGELFF
>TRBJ2-3|TRBV11-2|TRBD2|-
TGTGCCAGCAGTCACCGAGCGGGAGCTAGCACAGATACGCAGTATTTT
CASSHRAGASTDTQYF
>TRBJ2-7|TRBV5-6|-|-
TGTGCCAGCAGCTTGGGCCAGGGCCACTACGAGCAGTACTTC
CASSLGQGHYEQYF
>TRBJ2-3|TRBV24-1|TRBD2|once
TGTGCCACCAGTGGTGGACTAGCGGGAGGGAATACGCAGTATTTT
CATSGGLAGGNTQYF
>TRBJ2-7|TRBV7-2|-|many
TGTGCCAGCAGCTTAGTGGAGTCCTACGAGCAGTACTTC
CASSLVESYEQYF
>TRBJ2-6|TRBV2|-|few
TGTGCCAGCAGAGCCTTAAGGGGGGCCAACGTCCTGACTTTC
CASRALRGANVLTF
>TRBJ1-2|TRBV5-6|-|-
TGTGCCAGCAGCCCGGGGGAGGGTGGCTACACCTTC
CASSPGEGGYTF
>TRBJ2-1|TRBV6-2/TRBV6-3|TRBD1|few
TGTGCCAGCAGACACGGACAGGGATGGCAGTTCTTC
CASRHGQGWQFF
>TRBJ2-1|TRBV3-1|-|-
TGTGCCAGCAGCCAAGGCAACTACAATGAGCAGTTCTTC
CASSQGNYNEQFF
>TRBJ2-7|TRBV4-1|TRBD2|once
TGCGCCAGCAGCCAAGGGGAGGGAGGCCAAAAGCAGTACTTC
CASSQGEGGQKQYF
>TRBJ1-5|TRBV27|TRBD1|few
TGTGCCAGCAGTTTATCGTTCGGACAGGGAGGTCAGCCCCAGCATTTT
CASSLSFGQGGQPQHF
>TRBJ1-5|TRBV30|-|-
TGTGCCTGGAGCACAGGCGATCAGCCCCAGCATTTT
CAWSTGDQPQHF
>TRBJ1-4|TRBV4-2|-|-
TGTGCCAGCAGCCAAGACGGGGAAAAACTGTTTTTT
CASSQDGEKLFF
>TRBJ1-2|TRBV27|-|-
TGTGCCAGCGGGGAGTCTAACTATGGCTACACCTTC
CASGESNYGYTF
>TRBJ2-7|TRBV20-1|TRBD1|-
TGCAGTGCTCTCCGACAGGGGAGTTTAGGCGAGCAGTACTTC
CSALRQGSLGEQYF
>TRBJ2-3|TRBV11-2|-|-
TGTGCCAGCAGCTTACGACCTGCTTTTAAGTCCACAGATACGCAGTATTTT
CASSLRPAFKSTDTQYF
>TRBJ1-1|TRBV7-9|-|-
TGTGCCAGCAGCCAGGGAAACCCAGCTTTCTTT
CASSQGNPAFF
>TRBJ2-7|TRBV27|TRBD1|few
TGTGCCAGCAGAAATAGACAGGGATCCTACGAGCAGTACTTC
CASRNRQGSYEQYF
>TRBJ2-2|TRBV4-1|-|-
TGCGCCAGCAGCCTGCCCGGGAGCACCGGGGAGCTGTTTTTT
CASSLPGSTGELFF
>TRBJ2-4|TRBV6-1|-|-
TGTGCCAGCAGTGACATGGGGGCCGCCAAAAACATTCAGTACTTC
CASSDMGAAKNIQYF
>TRBJ2-1|TRBV29-1|TRBD2|-
TGCAGCGCGGAGGGGGGGACTAGTCACAATGAGCAGTTCTTC
CSAEGGTSHNEQFF
>TRBJ2-1|TRBV30|-|-
TGTGCCTGGAGTGGTATTAGGGTAAATAGGCAGTTCTTC
CAWSGIRVNRQFF
>TRBJ2-7|TRBV7-2|TRBD1|many
TGTGCCAGCAGCCGTAGGGACAGGGGCGCCGAGCAGTACTTC
CASSRRDRGAEQYF
>TRBJ1-5|TRBV18|-|many
TGTGCCAGCTCACCACTGAGGAATCGTCAGCCCCAGCATTTT
CASSPLRNRQPQHF
>TRBJ1-3|TRBV10-3|-|-
TGTGCCATCAGTGAGGGAAGGTTCCTCTCTGGAAACACCATATATTTT
CAISEGRFLSGNTIYF
>TRBJ2-1|TRBV20-1|-|-
TGCAGTGCTAGTGGTTGGGTAGCAAGGGAGCAGTTCTTC
CSASGWVAREQFF
>TRBJ2-2|TRBV6-1|-|few
TGTGCCAGCAGTTACAGCGGTGGCGGGGAGCTGTTTTTT
CASSYSGGGELFF
>TRBJ2-2|TRBV5-8|-|-
TGTGCCAGCAGTTCCGGGGTCAACACCGGGGAGCTGTTTTTT
CASSSGVNTGELFF
>TRBJ2-1|TRBV14|-|few
TGTGCCAGCTCTAGCCCACAACGATACAATGAGCAGTTCTTC
CASSSPQRYNEQFF
>TRBJ2-3|TRBV10-1|-|few
TGCGCCAGCAGTGACCAGCGGAGGGCAGATACGCAGTATTTT
CASSDQRRADTQYF
>TRBJ2-1|TRBV6-1|-|few
TGTGCCAGCAGTTCCCAAGAAACGGGGGACGTTGAGCAGTTCTTC
CASSSQETGDVEQFF
>TRBJ1-2|TRBV7-2|-|many
TGTGCCAGCAGTGGGGGCAGGCGTGGCTACACCTTC
CASSGGRRGYTF
>TRBJ1-2|TRBV7-2|-|many
TGTGCCAGCAGCTTAGGTCGGGGGCGTTATGGCTACACCTTC
CASSLGRGRYGYTF
>TRBJ2-7|TRBV28|-|-
TGTGCCAGCTGTACGACGGTATACGAGCAGTACTTC
CASCTTVYEQYF
>TRBJ1-2|TRBV28|TRBD1|many
TGTGCCAGCAGTCTCCGACAGGGGTGGTTTGGTCCAGATGGCTACACCTTC
CASSLRQGWFGPDGYTF
>TRBJ1-5|TRBV4-1|-|few
TGCGCCAGCAGCCCGACAGATAATAGCAATCAGCCCCAGCATTTT
CASSPTDNSNQPQHF
>TRBJ2-2|TRBV6-1|-|-
TGTGCCAGCAGCCTAGGACGCAAGAACACCGGGGAGCTGTTTTTT
CASSLGRKNTGELFF
>TRBJ2-7|TRBV28|TRBD2|many
TGTGCCAGCAGTACCCTAGCGGAGAGCTACGAGCAGTACTTC
CASSTLAESYEQYF
>TRBJ1-1|TRBV18|-|many
TGTGCCAGCTCACCGACAGGTAGCACTGAAGCTTTCTTT
CASSPTGSTEAFF
>TRBJ1-5|TRBV4-3|-|few
TGCGCCAGCAGCCAAGATCAGGGGTCCCAGCCCCAGCATTTT
CASSQDQGSQPQHF
>TRBJ2-1|TRBV20-1|-|-
TGCAGTGCTAAGCTGAACTACAATGAGCAGTTCTTC
CSAKLNYNEQFF
>TRBJ2-1|TRBV4-1|-|-
TGCGCCAGCAGCCAAAGGGCGGGGTCTGAAGTGATCTACAATGAGCAGTTCTTC
CASSQRAGSEVIYNEQFF
>TRBJ2-1|TRBV5-4|TRBD2|few
TGTGCCAGCAGCTTGCCGGGAGGGCCTTGGCATGAGCAGTTCTTC
CASSLPGGPWHEQFF